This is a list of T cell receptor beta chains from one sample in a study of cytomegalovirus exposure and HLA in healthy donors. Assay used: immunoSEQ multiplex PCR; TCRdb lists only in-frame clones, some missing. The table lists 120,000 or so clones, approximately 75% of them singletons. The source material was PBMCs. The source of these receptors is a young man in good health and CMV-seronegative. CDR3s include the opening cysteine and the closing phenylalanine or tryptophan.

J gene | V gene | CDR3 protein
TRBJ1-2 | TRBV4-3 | CASRPGVRDGYTF
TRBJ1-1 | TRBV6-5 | CASSEQGETEAFF
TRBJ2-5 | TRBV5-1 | CASSLEGEETQYF
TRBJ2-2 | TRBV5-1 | CASSFPPLGQNVGELFF
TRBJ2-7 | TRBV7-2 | CASSIRQGWYEQYF
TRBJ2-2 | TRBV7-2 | CASSPWTSSTGELFF
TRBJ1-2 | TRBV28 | CASSSGDYGYTF
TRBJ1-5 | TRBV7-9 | CASSLASGGEGQPQHF
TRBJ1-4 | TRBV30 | CAWSVWASGTNEKLFF
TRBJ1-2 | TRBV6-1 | CASRIGTSFGYTF
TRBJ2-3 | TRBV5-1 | CASSFLGLAEKDTQYF
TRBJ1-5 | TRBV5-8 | CASSLEFAGINQPQHF
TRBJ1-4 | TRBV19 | CASSSTGGSNEKLFF
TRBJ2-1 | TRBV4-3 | CASSPGTGGYNEQFF
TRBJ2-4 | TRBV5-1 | CASSPRINSGIQYF
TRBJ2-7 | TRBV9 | CASSVDIGVDEQYF
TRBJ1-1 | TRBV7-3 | CASSLVGDSGEAFF
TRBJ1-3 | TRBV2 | CASSGRLWEGNTIYF
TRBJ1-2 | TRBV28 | CATRQAGTGGDGYTF
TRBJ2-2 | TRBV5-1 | CASSFLGVSPHANTGELFF
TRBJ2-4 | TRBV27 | CASSLRSVDRTQYF
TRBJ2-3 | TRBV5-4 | CASSLEGLGTDTQYF
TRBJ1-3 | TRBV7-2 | CASSPNPGGGNTIYF
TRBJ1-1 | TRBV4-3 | CASSRGQENTEAFF
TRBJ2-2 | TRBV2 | CASSEFSGGPGELFF
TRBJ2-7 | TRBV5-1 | CASSLYGRDVDYEQYF
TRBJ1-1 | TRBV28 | CATTGNTEAFF
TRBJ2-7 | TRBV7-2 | CASTPGGGINEQYF
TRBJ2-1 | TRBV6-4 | CASRATGGGSYNEQFF
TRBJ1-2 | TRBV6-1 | CASSSTANYGYTF
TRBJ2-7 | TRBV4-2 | CASSQDQVGEQYF
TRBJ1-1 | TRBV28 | CASSLPTGGYMNTEAFF
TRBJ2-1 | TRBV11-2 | CASSPIGGASYNEQFF
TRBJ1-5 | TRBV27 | CASSFGGAQPQHF
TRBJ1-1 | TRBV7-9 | CASSSGGLEAFF
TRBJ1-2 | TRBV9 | CASSFDGGYGYTF
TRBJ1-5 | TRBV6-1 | CASGQDQPQHF
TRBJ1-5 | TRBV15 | CATSTDKPYSNQPQHF
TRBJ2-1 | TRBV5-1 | CASSLLEAGASYNEQFF
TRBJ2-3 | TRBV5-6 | CASSSTGTGTSTDTQYF
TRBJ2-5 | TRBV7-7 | CASSLAWGGSGAQETQYF
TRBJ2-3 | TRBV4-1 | CATRVWGNTDTQYF
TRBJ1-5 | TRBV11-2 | CASSLGTDSPQHF
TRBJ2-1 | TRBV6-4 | CASSRDPTLGYEQFF
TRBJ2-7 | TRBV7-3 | CASSPGSGEQYF